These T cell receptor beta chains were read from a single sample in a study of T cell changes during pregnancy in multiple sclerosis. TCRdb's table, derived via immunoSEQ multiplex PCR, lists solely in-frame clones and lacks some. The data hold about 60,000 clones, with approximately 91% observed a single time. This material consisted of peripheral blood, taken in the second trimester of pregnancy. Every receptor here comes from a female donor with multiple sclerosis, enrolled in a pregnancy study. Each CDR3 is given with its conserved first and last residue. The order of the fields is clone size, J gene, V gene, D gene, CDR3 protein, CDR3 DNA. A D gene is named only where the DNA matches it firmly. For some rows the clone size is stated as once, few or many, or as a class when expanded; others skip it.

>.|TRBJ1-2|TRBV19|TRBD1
CASSISTGGLYGYTF
TGTGCCAGTAGTATATCGACAGGGGGCCTCTATGGCTACACCTTC
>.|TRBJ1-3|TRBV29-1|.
CSAWTNGNTIYF
TGCAGCGCCTGGACTAATGGAAACACCATATATTTT
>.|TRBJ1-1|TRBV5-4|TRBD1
CASSSPGQGNTEAFF
TGTGCCAGCAGCTCCCCGGGACAGGGGAACACTGAAGCTTTCTTT
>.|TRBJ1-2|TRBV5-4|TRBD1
CASSSRQGSNYGYTF
TGTGCCAGCAGCTCACGACAGGGATCTAACTATGGCTACACCTTC
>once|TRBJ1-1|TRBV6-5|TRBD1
CASSYPGTGEAFF
TGTGCCAGCAGTTACCCCGGGACAGGGGAAGCTTTCTTT
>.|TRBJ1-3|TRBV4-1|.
CASSQDRGNTIYF
TGCGCCAGCAGCCAAGACAGGGGAAACACCATATATTTT
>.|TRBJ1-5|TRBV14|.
CASSHPEKRTESQPQHF
TGTGCCAGCAGCCACCCTGAAAAAAGGACTGAGTCCCAGCCCCAGCATTTT
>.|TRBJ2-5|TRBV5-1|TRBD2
CASKGLAGETQYF
TGCGCCAGCAAAGGACTAGCGGGTGAGACCCAGTACTTC
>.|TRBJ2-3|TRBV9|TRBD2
CASSVATAGVTDTQYF
TGTGCCAGCAGCGTAGCTACGGCGGGGGTGACAGATACGCAGTATTTT
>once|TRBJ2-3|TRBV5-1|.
CASSLEGYSYTDTQYF
TGCGCCAGCAGCTTGGAGGGGTACAGCTACACAGATACGCAGTATTTT
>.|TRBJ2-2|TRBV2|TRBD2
CASTRLAGNTGELFF
TGTGCCAGCACCAGACTAGCGGGGAACACCGGGGAGCTGTTTTTT
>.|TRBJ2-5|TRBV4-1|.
CASSQPTANVAETQYF
TGCGCCAGCAGCCAACCGACAGCGAACGTCGCGGAGACCCAGTACTTC
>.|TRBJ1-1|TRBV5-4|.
CASSLTGVSTEAFF
TGTGCCAGCAGCTTGACAGGTGTTAGCACTGAAGCTTTCTTT
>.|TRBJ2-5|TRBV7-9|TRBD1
CASSTKGQGETQYF
TGTGCCAGCAGCACGAAGGGACAGGGAGAGACCCAGTACTTC
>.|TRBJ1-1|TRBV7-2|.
CASTLMRANTEAFF
TGTGCCAGCACCCTGATGAGGGCGAACACTGAAGCTTTCTTT
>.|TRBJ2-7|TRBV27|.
CASGSWGLPLSSYEQYF
TGTGCCAGCGGGTCTTGGGGGCTTCCCCTCAGCTCCTACGAGCAGTACTTC
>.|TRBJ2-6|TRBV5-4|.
CASSLGVGVLTF
TGTGCCAGCAGCTTAGGGGTGGGCGTCCTGACTTTC
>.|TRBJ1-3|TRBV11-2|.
CASSLVPRMTSGNTIYF
TGTGCCAGCAGCTTAGTCCCCCGGATGACATCTGGAAACACCATATATTTT
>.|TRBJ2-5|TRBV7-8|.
CASSAPGGWGVETQYF
TGTGCCAGCAGCGCCCCGGGGGGCTGGGGGGTAGAGACCCAGTACTTC
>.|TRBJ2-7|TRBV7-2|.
CASSSAYEQYF
TGTGCCAGCAGCTCCGCCTACGAGCAGTACTTC
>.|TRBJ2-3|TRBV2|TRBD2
CASSGAGAITTTDTQYF
TGTGCCAGCAGCGGGGCGGGAGCTATAACTACCACAGATACGCAGTATTTT
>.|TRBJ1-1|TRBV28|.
CASSYSGQNTEAFF
TGTGCCAGCAGCTACTCGGGACAGAACACTGAAGCTTTCTTT
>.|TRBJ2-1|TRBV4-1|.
CASSHSPVLAKYNEQFF
TGCGCCAGCAGCCATAGCCCCGTTTTGGCGAAATACAATGAGCAGTTCTTC
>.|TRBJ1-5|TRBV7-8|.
CASSSQFSNQPQHF
TGTGCCAGCAGCTCTCAGTTTAGCAATCAGCCCCAGCATTTT
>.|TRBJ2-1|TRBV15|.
CATSREGGEQFF
TGTGCCACCAGCAGAGAAGGGGGTGAGCAGTTCTTC
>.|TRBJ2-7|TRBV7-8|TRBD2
CASSQTRAGKYEQYF
TGTGCCAGCAGCCAGACGCGAGCGGGGAAGTACGAGCAGTACTTC
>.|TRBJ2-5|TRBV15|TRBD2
CATSWGLAGGETQYF
TGTGCCACCAGCTGGGGACTAGCGGGAGGAGAGACCCAGTACTTC
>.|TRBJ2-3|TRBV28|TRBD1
CASRDSSTDTQYF
TGTGCCAGCCGGGACAGTAGCACAGATACGCAGTATTTT
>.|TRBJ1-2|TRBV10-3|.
CAISALQGPGYGYTF
TGTGCCATCAGTGCGTTACAGGGACCAGGCTATGGCTACACCTTC
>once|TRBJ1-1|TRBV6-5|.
CASSYPGSTEAFF
TGTGCCAGCAGTTATCCTGGGAGCACTGAAGCTTTCTTT
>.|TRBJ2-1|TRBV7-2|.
CASSLAAVSYNEQFF
TGTGCCAGCAGCTTAGCCGCAGTCTCCTACAATGAGCAGTTCTTC
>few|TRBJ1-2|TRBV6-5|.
CASSYWDMTDPNGYTF
TGTGCCAGCAGTTACTGGGATATGACAGACCCGAATGGCTACACCTTC
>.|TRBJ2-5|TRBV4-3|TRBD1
CASSHRQGSQTQYF
TGCGCCAGCAGCCATCGACAGGGGTCGCAGACCCAGTACTTC
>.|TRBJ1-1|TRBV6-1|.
CASSGVVNTEAFF
TGTGCCAGCAGTGGAGTGGTGAACACTGAAGCTTTCTTT
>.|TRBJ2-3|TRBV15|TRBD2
CATSTGLAGTTDTQYF
TGTGCCACCAGCACCGGACTAGCGGGGACCACAGATACGCAGTATTTT
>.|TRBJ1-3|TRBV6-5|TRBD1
CASSPGQHSGNTIYF
TGTGCCAGCAGTCCGGGACAGCACTCTGGAAACACCATATATTTT
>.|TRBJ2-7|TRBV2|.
CATTIRDISYEQYF
TGTGCCACCACCATCCGGGACATCTCCTACGAGCAGTACTTC
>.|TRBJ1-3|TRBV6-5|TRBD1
CASSYSITGVGNTIYF
TGTGCCAGCAGTTACTCGATCACAGGGGTTGGAAACACCATATATTTT
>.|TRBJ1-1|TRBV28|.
CASSFGIPSAFF
TGTGCCAGCAGTTTCGGGATCCCGAGCGCTTTCTTT
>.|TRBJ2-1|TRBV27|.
CASSLSLESSYNEQFF
TGTGCCAGCAGTTTATCGCTGGAGAGCTCCTACAATGAGCAGTTCTTC
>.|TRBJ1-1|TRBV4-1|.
CASSLRDGNTEAFF
TGCGCCAGCAGCCTCAGGGATGGGAACACTGAAGCTTTCTTT
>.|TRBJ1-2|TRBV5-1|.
CASSLGGGVRGYTF
TGCGCCAGCAGCCTTGGTGGGGGGGTCCGCGGCTACACCTTC
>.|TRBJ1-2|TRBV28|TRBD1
CASSLTGRIYGYTF
TGTGCCAGCAGTTTGACAGGGAGGATTTATGGCTACACCTTC
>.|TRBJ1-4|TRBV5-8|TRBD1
CASSSRQGPNEKLFF
TGTGCCAGCAGCTCCCGACAGGGGCCTAATGAAAAACTGTTTTTT
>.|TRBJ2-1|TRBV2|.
CASKTDLNNEQFF
TGTGCCAGCAAAACTGACTTGAACAATGAGCAGTTCTTC
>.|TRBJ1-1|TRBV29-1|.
CSVGGDTEAFF
TGCAGCGTTGGGGGGGACACTGAAGCTTTCTTT